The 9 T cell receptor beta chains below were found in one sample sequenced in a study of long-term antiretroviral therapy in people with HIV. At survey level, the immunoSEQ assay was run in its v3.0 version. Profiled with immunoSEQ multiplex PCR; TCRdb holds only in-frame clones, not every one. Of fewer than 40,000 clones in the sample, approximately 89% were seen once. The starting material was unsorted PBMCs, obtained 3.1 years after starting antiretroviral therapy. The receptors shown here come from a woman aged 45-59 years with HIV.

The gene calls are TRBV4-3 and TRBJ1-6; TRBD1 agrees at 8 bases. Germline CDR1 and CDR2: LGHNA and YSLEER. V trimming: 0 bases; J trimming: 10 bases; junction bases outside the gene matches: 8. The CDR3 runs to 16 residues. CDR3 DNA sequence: TGCGCCAGCAGCCAAGATCGGAAACAGGGGGGATCACCCCTCCACTTT. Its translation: CASSQDRKQGGSPLHF.

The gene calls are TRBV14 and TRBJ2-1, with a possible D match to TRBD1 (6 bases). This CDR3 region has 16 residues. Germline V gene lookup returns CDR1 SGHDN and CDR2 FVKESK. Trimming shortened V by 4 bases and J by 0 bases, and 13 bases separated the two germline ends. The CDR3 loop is CASSREGGRSYNEQFF. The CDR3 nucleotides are TGTGCCAGCAGCCGAGAAGGGGGACGCTCCTACAATGAGCAGTTCTTC.

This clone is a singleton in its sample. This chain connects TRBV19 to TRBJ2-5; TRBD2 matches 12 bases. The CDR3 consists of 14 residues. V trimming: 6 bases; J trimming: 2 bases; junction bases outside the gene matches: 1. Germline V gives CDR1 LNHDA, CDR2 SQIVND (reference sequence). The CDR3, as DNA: TGTGCCAGTAGGACTAGCGGGGGACAAGAGACCCAGTACTTC. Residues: CASRTSGGQETQYF.

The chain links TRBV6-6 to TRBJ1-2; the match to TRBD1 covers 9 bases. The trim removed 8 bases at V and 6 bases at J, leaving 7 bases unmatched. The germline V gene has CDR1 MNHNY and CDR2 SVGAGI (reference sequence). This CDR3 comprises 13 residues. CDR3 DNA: TGTGCCAGCGTCCGGGACAGGGTGGATGGCTACACCTTC. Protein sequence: CASVRDRVDGYTF.

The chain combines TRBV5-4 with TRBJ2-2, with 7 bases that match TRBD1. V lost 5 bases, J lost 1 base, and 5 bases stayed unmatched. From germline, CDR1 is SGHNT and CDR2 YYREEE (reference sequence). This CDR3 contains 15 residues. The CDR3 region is CASSPGGRNTGELFF. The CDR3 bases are TGTGCCAGCAGTCCAGGGGGAAGGAACACCGGGGAGCTGTTTTTT.

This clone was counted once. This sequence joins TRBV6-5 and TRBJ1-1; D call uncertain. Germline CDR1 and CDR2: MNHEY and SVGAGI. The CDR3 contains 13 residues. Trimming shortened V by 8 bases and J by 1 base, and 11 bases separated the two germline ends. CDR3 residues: CASGAGGNTEAFF. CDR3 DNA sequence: TGTGCCAGCGGAGCGGGAGGGAACACTGAAGCTTTCTTT.

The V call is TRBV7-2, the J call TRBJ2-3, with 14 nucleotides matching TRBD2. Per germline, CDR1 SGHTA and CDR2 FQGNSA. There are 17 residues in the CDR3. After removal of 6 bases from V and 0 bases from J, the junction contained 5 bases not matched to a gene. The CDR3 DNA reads TGTGCCAGCAGTGCCCGGACTAGCGGGGGGAGCACAGATACGCAGTATTTT. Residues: CASSARTSGGSTDTQYF.

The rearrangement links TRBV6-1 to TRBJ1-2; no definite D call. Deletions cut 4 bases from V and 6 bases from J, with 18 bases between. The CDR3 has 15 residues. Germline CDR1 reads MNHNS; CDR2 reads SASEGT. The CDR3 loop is CASSAQVTLRHGYTF. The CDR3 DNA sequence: TGTGCCAGCAGTGCGCAGGTCACGTTGAGGCATGGCTACACCTTC.

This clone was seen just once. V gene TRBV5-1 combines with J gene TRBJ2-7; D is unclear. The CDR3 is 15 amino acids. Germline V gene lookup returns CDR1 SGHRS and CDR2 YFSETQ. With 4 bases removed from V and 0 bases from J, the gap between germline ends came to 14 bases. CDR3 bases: TGCGCCAGCAGCCGTGCTGAATCAGGCTCCTACGAGCAGTACTTC. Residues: CASSRAESGSYEQYF.